Listed below are T cell receptor beta chains from one sample, sequenced in a study of cytomegalovirus exposure and HLA in healthy donors. Data came from immunoSEQ multiplex PCR; TCRdb stores just in-frame clones and leaves some out. In the table there are roughly 56,000 clones, approximately 90% of which are singletons. The sequenced sample consisted of PBMCs. The receptors were gathered from a man aged 18 to 30 in good health and CMV-seronegative. CDR3s include the opening cysteine and the closing phenylalanine or tryptophan. A D gene is named only where the DNA matches it firmly. The size entry is marked missing in some rows and otherwise reads once, few, many or a size class.

>TRBV7-9|TRBJ2-1|NA|NA
CASSRWELQGGNEQFF
TGTGCCAGCAGTCGTTGGGAGCTGCAGGGGGGCAATGAGCAGTTCTTC
>TRBV19|TRBJ2-2|TRBD1|NA
CASSFPSPGTGKTGELFF
TGTGCCAGTAGTTTCCCTAGCCCCGGGACAGGTAAAACCGGGGAGCTGTTTTTT
>TRBV28|TRBJ1-2|NA|NA
CASSAPGQGGYTF
TGTGCCAGCAGCGCCCCGGGTCAGGGTGGCTACACCTTC
>TRBV7-3|TRBJ2-1|NA|NA
CASSLNFYNEQFF
TGTGCCAGCAGCTTAAACTTTTACAATGAGCAGTTCTTC
>TRBV20-1|TRBJ1-2|NA|NA
CSARHYTF
TGCAGTGCTCGACACTACACCTTC
>TRBV28|TRBJ1-1|NA|NA
CASSFGGTFEAFF
TGTGCCAGCAGTTTCGGGGGAACCTTTGAAGCTTTCTTT
>TRBV28|TRBJ2-2|TRBD1|NA
CASSSPVRGKTNTGELFF
TGTGCCAGCAGTTCTCCTGTCAGGGGGAAGACGAACACCGGGGAGCTGTTTTTT
>TRBV2|TRBJ2-2|TRBD1|NA
CASSVGQGDTGELFF
TGTGCCAGCAGTGTCGGACAGGGAGACACCGGGGAGCTGTTTTTT
>TRBV7-9|TRBJ2-1|TRBD1|NA
CASSLWDRVNNEQFF
TGTGCCAGCAGCCTCTGGGACAGGGTCAACAATGAGCAGTTCTTC
>TRBV6-5|TRBJ2-7|NA|NA
CASSYLRDSYEQYF
TGTGCCAGCAGTTACCTACGGGACTCCTACGAGCAGTACTTC
>TRBV6-5|TRBJ2-1|NA|NA
CASSPSAGRYNEQFF
TGTGCCAGCAGCCCTTCGGCGGGTAGGTACAATGAGCAGTTCTTC
>TRBV27|TRBJ1-1|NA|NA
CASSFTRGTEAFF
TGTGCCAGCAGTTTCACCAGGGGTACTGAAGCTTTCTTT
>TRBV19|TRBJ2-5|TRBD2|NA
CASSGGGLAGGETQYF
TGTGCCAGTAGTGGCGGGGGGCTAGCGGGAGGGGAGACCCAGTACTTC
>TRBV19|TRBJ1-1|NA|NA
CASSIIRDLVNTEAFF
TGTGCCAGTAGTATTATCAGGGATCTAGTGAACACTGAAGCTTTCTTT
>TRBV2|TRBJ1-2|NA|once
CAGGGSLFVANYGYTF
TGTGCCGGTGGGGGCAGTTTGTTTGTTGCTAACTATGGCTACACCTTC
>TRBV27|TRBJ1-1|TRBD1|NA
CASRRQGWTEAFF
TGTGCCAGCAGGCGACAGGGTTGGACTGAAGCTTTCTTT
>TRBV29-1|TRBJ2-2|NA|NA
CSVDRTGELFF
TGCAGCGTTGATCGCACCGGGGAGCTGTTTTTT
>TRBV6-5|TRBJ1-2|TRBD1|once
CASSYQGAGYGYTF
TGTGCCAGCAGTTACCAGGGGGCCGGCTATGGCTACACCTTC
>TRBV13|TRBJ2-7|TRBD2|NA
CASSLVWREGRYEQYF
TGTGCCAGCAGCTTAGTATGGCGGGAGGGACGCTACGAGCAGTACTTC
>TRBV9|TRBJ2-1|NA|NA
CASSVDQGYSYNEQFF
TGTGCCAGCAGCGTAGACCAGGGATATTCCTACAATGAGCAGTTCTTC
>TRBV27|TRBJ1-2|NA|NA
CASSPGTLRGYTF
TGTGCCAGCAGTCCCGGGACACTTCGTGGCTACACCTTC
>TRBV7-2|TRBJ2-5|NA|NA
CASRARTVGGLETQYF
TGTGCCAGCAGGGCCAGGACTGTGGGAGGTTTAGAGACCCAGTACTTC
>TRBV6-1|TRBJ2-3|TRBD2|NA
CASKLAGGETDTQYF
TGTGCCAGCAAATTAGCGGGAGGGGAAACAGATACGCAGTATTTT
>TRBV29-1|TRBJ2-2|NA|NA
CSVERNSITGELFF
TGCAGCGTTGAACGGAACAGCATCACCGGGGAGCTGTTTTTT
>TRBV4-3|TRBJ2-3|TRBD2|once
CASSPTSGGWYTQYF
TGCGCCAGCAGCCCTACGAGCGGGGGCTGGTACACGCAGTATTTT
>TRBV9|TRBJ1-2|NA|NA
CASSVDLADYGYTF
TGTGCCAGCAGCGTAGATTTGGCGGATTATGGCTACACCTTC
>TRBV9|TRBJ1-1|TRBD1|NA
CASSVEGRGHTEAFF
TGTGCCAGCAGCGTAGAGGGCAGGGGGCATACTGAAGCTTTCTTT
>TRBV6-5|TRBJ2-3|TRBD2|NA
CASSYSLAGGPDTQYF
TGTGCCAGCAGTTACTCGCTAGCGGGAGGGCCGGATACGCAGTATTTT
>TRBV28|TRBJ2-4|TRBD1|NA
CASRTRDRVSFGNIQYF
TGTGCCAGCAGAACCCGGGACAGAGTCTCTTTCGGGAACATTCAGTACTTC
>TRBV10-2|TRBJ2-3|TRBD2|NA
CASTRELGADTQYF
TGCGCCAGCACGCGGGAGCTCGGCGCCGATACGCAGTATTTT
>TRBV7-3|TRBJ2-2|NA|NA
CASSYQSTSTGELFF
TGTGCCAGCAGCTATCAATCTACTTCCACCGGGGAGCTGTTTTTT
>TRBV19|TRBJ2-3|TRBD1|NA
CASRGRTGTGQHTDTQYF
TGTGCCAGTCGGGGGAGAACCGGGACAGGGCAGCACACAGATACGCAGTATTTT
>TRBV11-2|TRBJ1-1|TRBD1|NA
CASSTGVWQTEAFF
TGTGCCAGCAGCACAGGGGTGTGGCAGACTGAAGCTTTCTTT
>TRBV7-8|TRBJ1-1|NA|NA
CASSLGALDTEAFF
TGTGCCAGCAGCTTAGGGGCCTTGGACACTGAAGCTTTCTTT
>TRBV5-1|TRBJ2-5|NA|NA
CASSLGSGPRPETQYF
TGCGCCAGCAGCTTGGGCAGCGGGCCCCGCCCGGAGACCCAGTACTTC
>TRBV4-3|TRBJ2-5|TRBD1|NA
CASSQDGTGAQETQYF
TGCGCCAGCAGCCAAGATGGGACAGGGGCGCAAGAGACCCAGTACTTC
>TRBV7-8|TRBJ2-1|TRBD2|once
CASSLAPGGKVNEQFF
TGTGCCAGCAGCTTAGCGCCGGGAGGAAAGGTAAATGAGCAGTTCTTC
>TRBV4-1|TRBJ1-2|TRBD1|NA
CASSHEQGADRGYTF
TGCGCCAGCAGCCACGAACAGGGGGCAGACAGGGGCTACACCTTC
>TRBV6-6|TRBJ2-7|NA|NA
CASIPAGKSYEQYF
TGTGCCAGCATCCCCGCGGGGAAGTCCTACGAGCAGTACTTC
>TRBV7-8|TRBJ2-2|TRBD1|NA
CASSKGQGAHTGELFF
TGTGCCAGCAGCAAAGGACAGGGGGCGCACACCGGGGAGCTGTTTTTT
>TRBV5-1|TRBJ2-3|TRBD2|once
CASSMTSGSTDTQYF
TGCGCCAGCAGCATGACTAGCGGTAGCACAGATACGCAGTATTTT
>TRBV28|TRBJ1-5|NA|once
CASSLGPQSNQPQHF
TGTGCCAGCAGTTTAGGGCCACAGAGCAATCAGCCCCAGCATTTT
>TRBV29-1|TRBJ2-2|NA|NA
CSAPGTPSGELFF
TGCAGCGCCCCCGGGACTCCCTCCGGGGAGCTGTTTTTT
>TRBV7-9|TRBJ2-1|TRBD1|NA
CASGGTGGYNEQFF
TGTGCCAGCGGGGGGACAGGGGGCTACAATGAGCAGTTCTTC
>TRBV19|TRBJ2-3|NA|NA
CASSETRGFTDTQYF
TGTGCCAGTAGTGAGACTAGAGGGTTCACAGATACGCAGTATTTT
>TRBV5-1|TRBJ2-7|NA|NA
CASSLLGAYEQYF
TGCGCCAGCAGCCTCTTAGGGGCCTACGAGCAGTACTTC
>TRBV10-3|TRBJ2-1|TRBD1|NA
CAISGGTGTNNEQFF
TGTGCCATCAGTGGCGGGACAGGGACTAACAATGAGCAGTTCTTC